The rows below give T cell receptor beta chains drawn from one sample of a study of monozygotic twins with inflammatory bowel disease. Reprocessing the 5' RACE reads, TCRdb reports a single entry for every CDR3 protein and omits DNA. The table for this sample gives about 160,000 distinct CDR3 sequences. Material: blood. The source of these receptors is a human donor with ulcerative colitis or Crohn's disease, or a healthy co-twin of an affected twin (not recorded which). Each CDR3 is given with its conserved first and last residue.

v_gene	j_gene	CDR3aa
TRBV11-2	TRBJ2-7	CASSLESGAYEQYF
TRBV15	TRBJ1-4	CATSFLQGATNEKLFF
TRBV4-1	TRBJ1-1	CASSQGVQNTEAFF
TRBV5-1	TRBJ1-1	CASSLAGPKPEAFF
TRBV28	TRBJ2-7	CASTFSEGLNEQYF
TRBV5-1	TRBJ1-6	CASSLGPGSYNSPLHF
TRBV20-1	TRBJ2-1	CSAGGSGTSYNEQFF
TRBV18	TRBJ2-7	CASSPLQGLEQYF
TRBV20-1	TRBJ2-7	CSARGRQGSSYEQYF
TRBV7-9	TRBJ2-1	CASSFRTSGLEQFF
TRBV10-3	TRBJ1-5	CAISGQGRNQPQHF
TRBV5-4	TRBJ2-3	CASSLDGTRGDTQYF
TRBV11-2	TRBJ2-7	CASSIAGTAYEQYF
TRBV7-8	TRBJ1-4	CASSSRQIGTNEKLFF
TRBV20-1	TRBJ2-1	CSARGAGQGMYNEQFF
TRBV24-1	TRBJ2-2	CATRGGWSGELFF
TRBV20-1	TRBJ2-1	CSARVLQGLPNEQFF
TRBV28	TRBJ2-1	CASSLLGLAENEQFF
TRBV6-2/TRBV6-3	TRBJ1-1	CASSYVFPFPTEAFF
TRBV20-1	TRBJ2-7	CSANGLAHTYSYEQYF
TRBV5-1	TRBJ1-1	CASSLGVDTEAFF
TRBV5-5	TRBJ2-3	CAGGDRFTDTQYF
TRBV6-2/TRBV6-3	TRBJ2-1	CATLLRGLADNEQFF
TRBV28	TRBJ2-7	CASSFSSYEQYF
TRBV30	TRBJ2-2	CAWSPGLAGVSGELFF
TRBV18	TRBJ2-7	CASSPGGAFYEQYF
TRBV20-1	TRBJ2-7	CSARDRSTSSYEQYF
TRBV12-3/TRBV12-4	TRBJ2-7	CASRRTGYEQYF
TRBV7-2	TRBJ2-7	CASSLTNGAREQYF
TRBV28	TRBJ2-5	CASSTPARGGPQYF
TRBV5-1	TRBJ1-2	CASSLDLGYGYTF
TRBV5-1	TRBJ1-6	CASSSSTGWNSPLHF